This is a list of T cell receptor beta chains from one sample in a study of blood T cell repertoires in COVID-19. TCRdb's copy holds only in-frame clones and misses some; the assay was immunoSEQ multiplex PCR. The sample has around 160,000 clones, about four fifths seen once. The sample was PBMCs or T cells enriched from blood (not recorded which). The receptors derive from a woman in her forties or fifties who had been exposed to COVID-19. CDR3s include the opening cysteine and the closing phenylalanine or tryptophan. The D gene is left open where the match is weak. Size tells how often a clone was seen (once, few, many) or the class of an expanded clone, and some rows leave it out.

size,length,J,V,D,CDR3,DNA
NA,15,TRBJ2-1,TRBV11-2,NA,CASSVLAPSYNEQFF,TGTGCCAGCAGCGTTTTGGCCCCATCCTACAATGAGCAGTTCTTC
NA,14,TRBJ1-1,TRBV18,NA,CASSFGGVGTEAFF,TGTGCCAGCTCTTTCGGGGGAGTGGGCACTGAAGCTTTCTTT
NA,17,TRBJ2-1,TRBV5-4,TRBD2,CASSSPASGIRVGEQFF,TGTGCCAGCAGCTCGCCGGCTAGCGGGATCAGGGTGGGTGAGCAGTTCTTC
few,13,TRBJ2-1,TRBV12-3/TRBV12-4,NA,CASRDRLANEQFF,TGTGCCAGCAGGGACAGGCTAGCGAATGAGCAGTTCTTC
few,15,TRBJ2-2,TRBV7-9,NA,CASSRPAGVTGELFF,TGTGCCAGCAGCCGCCCCGCAGGGGTCACCGGGGAGCTGTTTTTT
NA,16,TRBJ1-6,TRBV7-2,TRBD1,CASSHTTGGNNSPLHF,TGTGCCAGCAGCCATACGACAGGGGGAAATAATTCACCCCTCCACTTT
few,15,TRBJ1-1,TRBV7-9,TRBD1,CASYRLTGGNTEAFF,TGTGCCAGCTACCGCCTGACAGGGGGTAACACTGAAGCTTTCTTT
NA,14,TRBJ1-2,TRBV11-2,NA,CASTLGRQDYGYTF,TGTGCCAGCACTTTGGGGAGACAGGACTATGGCTACACCTTC
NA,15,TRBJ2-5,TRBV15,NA,CATSPSPRLEETQYF,TGTGCCACCAGCCCCTCCCCGCGACTAGAAGAGACCCAGTACTTC
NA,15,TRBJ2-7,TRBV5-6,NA,CASSLGTPGPYEQYF,TGTGCCAGCAGCTTGGGGACTCCCGGCCCCTACGAGCAGTACTTC
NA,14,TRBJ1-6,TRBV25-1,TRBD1,CASTTTGANSPLHF,TGTGCCAGCACCACGACAGGGGCTAATTCACCCCTCCACTTT
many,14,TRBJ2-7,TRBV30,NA,CAWGGSENYYEQYF,TGTGCCTGGGGAGGGAGCGAGAACTACTACGAGCAGTACTTC
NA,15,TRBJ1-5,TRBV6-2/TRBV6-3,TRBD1,CASSYSTGPNQPQHF,TGTGCCAGCAGTTACTCGACAGGGCCTAATCAGCCCCAGCATTTT
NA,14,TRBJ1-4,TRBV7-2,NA,CASSLGGVGEKLFF,TGTGCCAGCAGCTTAGGGGGCGTAGGTGAAAAACTGTTTTTT
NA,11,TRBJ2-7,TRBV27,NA,CASSHGDIQYF,TGTGCCAGCTCCCATGGGGACATACAGTACTTC
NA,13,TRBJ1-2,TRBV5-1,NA,CASSEQGKFGYTF,TGCGCCAGCAGCGAACAGGGAAAGTTCGGCTACACCTTC
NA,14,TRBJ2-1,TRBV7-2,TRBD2,CASSLGGGYNEQFF,TGTGCCAGCAGCTTAGGCGGGGGGTACAATGAGCAGTTCTTC
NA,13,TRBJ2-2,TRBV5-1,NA,CASSLARSGELFF,TGCGCCAGCAGCTTGGCCCGGTCCGGGGAGCTGTTTTTT
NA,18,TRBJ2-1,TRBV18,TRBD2,CASSPILPGGGMNNEQFF,TGTGCCAGCTCACCTATACTTCCTGGCGGGGGAATGAACAATGAGCAGTTCTTC
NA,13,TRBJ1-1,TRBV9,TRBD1,CASSGDRRAEAFF,TGTGCCAGCAGCGGGGACAGGAGGGCTGAAGCTTTCTTT
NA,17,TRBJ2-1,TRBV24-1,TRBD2,CATSDFGGAGSYNEQFF,TGTGCCACCAGTGATTTCGGGGGGGCAGGGAGCTACAATGAGCAGTTCTTC
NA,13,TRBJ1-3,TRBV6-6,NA,CASSYRTGNTIYF,TGTGCCAGCAGTTACCGGACAGGAAACACCATATATTTT
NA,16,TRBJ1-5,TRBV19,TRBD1,CASSRRQGVINQPQHF,TGTGCCAGTAGTAGGCGACAGGGCGTAATTAATCAGCCCCAGCATTTT
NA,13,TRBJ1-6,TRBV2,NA,CARRIGASSPLHF,TGTGCCAGGAGAATAGGGGCGAGTTCACCCCTCCACTTT
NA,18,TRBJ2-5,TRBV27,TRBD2,CASSLRLAGVGGVETQYF,TGTGCCAGCAGTTTACGACTAGCGGGAGTAGGGGGCGTGGAGACCCAGTACTTC
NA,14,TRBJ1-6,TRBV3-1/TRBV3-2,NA,CASSDRTPGPPLHF,TGTGCCAGCAGCGACAGGACGCCAGGACCACCCCTCCACTTT
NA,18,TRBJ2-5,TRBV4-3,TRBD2,CASSRERIGSGGQETQYF,TGCGCCAGCAGCCGAGAACGGATCGGTAGCGGGGGCCAAGAGACCCAGTACTTC
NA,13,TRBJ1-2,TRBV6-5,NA,CASSLDSLGSYTF,TGTGCCAGCAGTCTAGACAGCTTGGGAAGCTACACCTTC
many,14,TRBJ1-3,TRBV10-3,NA,CATTTGTIGNTIYF,TGTGCCACAACTACCGGGACAATCGGAAACACCATATATTTT
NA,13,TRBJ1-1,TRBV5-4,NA,CASSRTENTEAFF,TGTGCCAGCAGTAGGACAGAGAACACTGAAGCTTTCTTT
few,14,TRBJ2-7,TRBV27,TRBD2,CASRREGFSYEQYF,TGTGCCAGCAGGCGGGAGGGATTCTCCTACGAGCAGTACTTC
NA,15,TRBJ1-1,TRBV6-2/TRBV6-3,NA,CASSYSGGTGTEAFF,TGTGCCAGCAGTTACTCAGGGGGAACGGGCACTGAAGCTTTCTTT
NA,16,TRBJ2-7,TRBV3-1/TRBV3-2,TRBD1,CASSRYGQGSSYEQYF,TGTGCCAGCAGCCGATACGGACAGGGGAGCTCCTACGAGCAGTACTTC
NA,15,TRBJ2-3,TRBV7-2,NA,CASSLAKILTDTQYF,TGTGCCAGCAGCTTAGCCAAGATACTCACAGATACGCAGTATTTT
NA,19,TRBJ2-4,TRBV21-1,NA,CASSKAQEKDRLAKNIQYF,TGTGCCAGCAGCAAAGCGCAAGAGAAGGACAGGCTAGCCAAAAACATTCAGTACTTC
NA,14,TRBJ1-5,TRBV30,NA,CAWSVSAGHQPQHF,TGTGCCTGGAGTGTATCTGCGGGCCATCAGCCCCAGCATTTT
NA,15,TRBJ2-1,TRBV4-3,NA,CASSQEPGTYNEQFF,TGCGCCAGCAGCCAGGAACCAGGTACCTACAATGAGCAGTTCTTC
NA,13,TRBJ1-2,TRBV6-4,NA,CASSVDGNYGYTF,TGTGCCAGCAGTGTAGACGGGAACTATGGCTACACCTTC
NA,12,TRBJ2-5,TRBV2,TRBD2,CATQRGGETQYF,TGTGCCACCCAACGGGGAGGGGAGACCCAGTACTTC
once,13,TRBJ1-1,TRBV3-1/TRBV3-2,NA,CASSHGRFTEAFF,TGTGCCAGCAGCCATGGCAGGTTCACTGAAGCTTTCTTT
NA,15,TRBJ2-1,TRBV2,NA,CASSKAGQLINEQFF,TGTGCCAGCAGTAAAGCTGGACAGCTAATCAATGAGCAGTTCTTC
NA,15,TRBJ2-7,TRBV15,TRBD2,CATSSSRGSSYEQYF,TGTGCCACCAGCAGCTCGCGGGGGAGCTCCTACGAGCAGTACTTC
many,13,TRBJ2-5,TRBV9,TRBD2,CASSVGGGKTQYF,TGTGCCAGCAGCGTAGGCGGGGGAAAGACCCAGTACTTC
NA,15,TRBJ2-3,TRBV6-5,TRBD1,CASSPADRVRDTQYF,TGTGCCAGCAGCCCGGCGGACAGGGTCAGGGATACGCAGTATTTT
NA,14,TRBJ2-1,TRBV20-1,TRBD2,CSASRLAAWDEQFF,TGCAGTGCTAGTAGACTAGCGGCTTGGGATGAGCAGTTCTTC
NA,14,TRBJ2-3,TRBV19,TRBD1,CASSTTGAAHTQYF,TGTGCCAGTAGTACCACAGGGGCGGCTCATACGCAGTATTTT
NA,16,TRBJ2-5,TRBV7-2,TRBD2,CASSGLAGGRQETQYF,TGTGCCAGCAGCGGACTAGCGGGGGGGCGTCAAGAGACCCAGTACTTC
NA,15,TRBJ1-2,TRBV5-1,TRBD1,CASSPPGQGLRGYTF,TGCGCCAGCAGCCCACCGGGACAGGGGTTAAGGGGCTACACCTTC
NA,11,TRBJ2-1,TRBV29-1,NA,CSVAGVNEQFF,TGCAGCGTCGCCGGTGTAAATGAGCAGTTCTTC
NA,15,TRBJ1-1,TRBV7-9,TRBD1,CASSLPGQVNTEAFF,TGTGCCAGCAGCTTACCGGGACAGGTGAACACTGAAGCTTTCTTT
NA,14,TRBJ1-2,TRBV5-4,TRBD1,CASRATTGAAGYTF,TGTGCCAGCAGAGCTACTACAGGGGCGGCTGGCTACACCTTC
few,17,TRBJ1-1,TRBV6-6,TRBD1,CASSPTGQGAPTTEAFF,TGTGCCAGCAGTCCAACAGGACAGGGGGCGCCGACAACTGAAGCTTTCTTT
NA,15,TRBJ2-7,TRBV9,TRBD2,CASSVGLAGLYEQYF,TGTGCCAGCAGCGTAGGGCTAGCGGGGCTTTACGAGCAGTACTTC
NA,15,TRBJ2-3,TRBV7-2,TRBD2,CASSLQRGAGDTQYF,TGTGCCAGCAGCTTACAGCGGGGGGCGGGGGATACGCAGTATTTT
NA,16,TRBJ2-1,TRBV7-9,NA,CASTPAQPTTYNEQFF,TGTGCCAGCACCCCAGCCCAACCCACTACCTACAATGAGCAGTTCTTC
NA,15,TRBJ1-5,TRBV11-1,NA,CASSVSGSSNQPQHF,TGTGCCAGCAGCGTTTCAGGATCCAGCAATCAGCCCCAGCATTTT
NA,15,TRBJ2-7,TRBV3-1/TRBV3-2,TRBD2,CASSQGASGSYEQYF,TGTGCCAGCAGCCAAGGTGCTAGCGGGAGCTACGAGCAGTACTTC
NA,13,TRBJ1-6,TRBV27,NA,CASSQILNSPLHF,TGTGCCAGCAGTCAGATATTGAATTCACCCCTCCACTTT
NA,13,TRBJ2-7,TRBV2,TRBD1,CASSGGQTYEQYF,TGTGCCAGCAGTGGGGGACAGACGTACGAGCAGTACTTC
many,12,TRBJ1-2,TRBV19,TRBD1,CASSRQGAGYTF,TGTGCCAGTAGTAGACAGGGGGCTGGCTACACCTTC